The T cell receptor beta chain under discussion was sequenced for a study of T cell responses to AZD1222 COVID-19 vaccine. Study results and limitations: Females outnumbered males among donors, who were mostly white British; clonal diversity was possibly underestimated. Samples come after the peak T cell response, not at day 14. Spike-wide vaccine-associated CD4 TCRs dominated at 160-218 and 743-854. Spike-specific TCR breadth and depth both grew after two AZD1222 doses.

V lost 2 bases to trimming and J lost 0 bases, with 10 bases between them. The CDR3 has 16 residues. Germline assignment: CDR1 MNHEY and CDR2 SVGEGT. Using immunoSEQ multiplex PCR, the repertoire was profiled, and TCRdb retains in-frame clones only, with some absent. The sample has approximately 190,000 clones; 90% to 95% are singletons. On this clone itself: Its specificity is unknown.

The chain combines TRBV6-2 or TRBV6-3 with TRBJ1-4; unclear D gene. The sequence was obtained from an adult in good health. Sequencing was performed on peripheral blood, taken on day 0 of AZD1222 vaccination. This CDR3 is CASSYQCLTTNEKLFF. The CDR3 nucleotides read TGTGCCAGCAGTTACCAGTGCCTAACAACTAATGAAAAACTGTTTTTT.